These 15 T cell receptor beta chains came from one sample sequenced in a study of T-cell reconstitution after alpha-beta-depleted transplantation in children. Preparation of the TCRbeta library was carried out with unique molecular identifiers. A single record per CDR3 protein comes from TCRdb applying MiXCR to the PCR reads. The table has fewer than 250,000 distinct CDR3 sequences, 6.5% to 9% seen once. Sequencing used PBMCs, mostly from graft donor cells, obtained 180 days after TCRalphabeta/CD19-depleted stem cell transplant. Every receptor here comes from a male patient between 10 and 17 years old who had a stem cell transplant for acute lymphoblastic leukemia, so the T cells may come from the graft donor.

This clonotype was observed many times. V is TRBV20-1 and J is TRBJ2-1; TRBD2 might be the D (6 bases). The length of the CDR3 is 13 residues. Germline V gene data show CDR1 as DFQATT and CDR2 as SNEGSKA (reference sequence). Deletions cut 3 bases from V and 6 bases from J, with 12 bases between. Here the CDR3 reads CSASERLVNEQFF. DNA of the CDR3: TGCAGTGCTAGCGAAAGACTAGTCAATGAGCAGTTCTTC.

This clonotype was seen ten or more times. The V call is TRBV12-3 or TRBV12-4, the J call TRBJ2-1; 8 bases map to TRBD2. This CDR3 has 17 residues. V shed 4 bases, J shed 3 bases, and the junction held 11 bases outside the gene matches. The CDR3 spells CASSWPRAGASYNEQFF. The CDR3 DNA is TGTGCCAGCAGTTGGCCTCGAGCGGGGGCCAGCTACAATGAGCAGTTCTTC.

This clonotype is termed medium-sized. The rearrangement links TRBV6-2 or TRBV6-3 to TRBJ1-5; maybe TRBD1 (6 bases). Looked up from germline, CDR1 is MNHEY and CDR2 is SVGEGT. The length of the CDR3 is 14 residues. Between the trimmed V and J ends, which lost 5 bases and 3 bases, there was a span of 11 bases. The CDR3 DNA sequence: TGTGCCAGCAGTCCCGGGACATTCAATCAGCCCCAGCATTTT. Translating it yields CASSPGTFNQPQHF.

The table lists this clonotype with many counts. The gene calls are TRBV29-1 and TRBJ2-7; D uncertain. Germline CDR1 is SQVTM and CDR2 is ANQGSEA. The CDR3 is 11 residues long. Trimming removed 6 bases at V and 3 bases at J, with 9 bases between. CDR3 region: CSVAFSYEQYF. CDR3 DNA sequence: TGCAGCGTAGCTTTTAGCTACGAGCAGTACTTC.

This clonotype was seen many times. The rearrangement joins TRBV5-8 to TRBJ1-3; D unresolved. The germline V gene encodes CDR1 SGHTS and CDR2 YDEGEE. Trimming cost V 4 bases and J 4 bases, with 12 bases left between them. This CDR3 has 14 residues. CDR3 sequence reads: CASSPRTRGNTIYF. The CDR3 coding sequence is TGTGCCAGCAGCCCCCGGACGAGAGGAAACACCATATATTTT.

In this sample, this clonotype turned up many times. The chain is built from TRBV7-3 and TRBJ2-1, with D perhaps TRBD2 (5 bases). Between the trimmed V and J ends, which lost 7 bases and 4 bases, there was a span of 17 bases. CDR3 size: 15 residues. Germline CDR1 and CDR2: SGHTA and FQGTGA. The CDR3 spells CASNCGPQEYNEQFF. CDR3 DNA sequence: TGTGCCAGCAACTGCGGGCCTCAAGAGTACAATGAGCAGTTCTTC.

Ten or more counts support this clonotype. The rearrangement links TRBV4-3 to TRBJ2-3; D is perhaps TRBD2 (7 bases). V was pared by 1 base and J by 14 bases, with 13 bases between. CDR1 LGHNA and CDR2 YSLEER come from the germline V gene. CDR3 length equals 12 residues. CDR3 bases: TGCGCCAGCAGCCAAGGGGGGGGCGGGGCGTATTTT. Its protein is CASSQGGGGAYF.

This clonotype was seen repeatedly, ten times or more. The V call is TRBV20-1, the J call TRBJ2-7; 9 bases map to TRBD1. This CDR3 has 13 residues. V shed 6 bases, J shed 5 bases, and the junction held 8 bases outside the gene matches. Germline V gene lookup returns CDR1 DFQATT and CDR2 SNEGSKA (reference sequence). The CDR3 is CSAGGQGRHEQYF. The CDR3 DNA is TGCAGTGCAGGGGGACAGGGTCGTCACGAGCAGTACTTC.

This clonotype was detected a few times. The CDR3 DNA sequence: TGTGCCAGCAGCCACGGACTAGCGGATACGCAGTATTTT. It codes for CASSHGLADTQYF. The V gene is TRBV12-3 or TRBV12-4, the J gene TRBJ2-3; 9 bases map to TRBD2. V gave up 6 bases and J gave up 6 bases; unmatched junction bases: 4. The CDR3 is 13 amino acids.

This clonotype was recorded at least ten times. The rearrangement links TRBV6-2 or TRBV6-3 to TRBJ1-6, with D possibly being TRBD1 (5 bases). The CDR3 extends over 16 amino acids. Germline CDR1 reads MNHEY; CDR2 reads SVGEGT. V shed 5 bases and J shed 6 bases, with 17 bases lying between them. The DNA for the CDR3 is TGTGCCAGCAGTCTCGAGGACACCGGGGGTAATTCACCCCTCCACTTT. It specifies CASSLEDTGGNSPLHF.

This clonotype has a count of ten or more. The gene calls are TRBV7-6 and TRBJ1-1; perhaps TRBD1 as D (6 bases). Looked up from germline, CDR1 is SGHVS and CDR2 is FNYEAQ. This CDR3 has 14 residues. The V end lost 2 bases, the J end lost 2 bases, and 9 bases lay between the germline ends. This chain's CDR3 is CASSLRQANTEAFF. The CDR3 coding sequence is TGTGCCAGCAGCTTACGACAGGCCAACACTGAAGCTTTCTTT.

This clonotype occurred many times. The chain has TRBV5-1 and TRBJ1-3; D is unclear. Germline CDR1 is SGHRS and CDR2 is YFSETQ. V was clipped by 5 bases and J by 0 bases, with 6 bases between them. The CDR3 sequence is 13 residues long. The CDR3 is CASRIGSGNTIYF. The CDR3 region has the DNA TGCGCCAGCAGAATCGGCTCTGGAAACACCATATATTTT.

This clonotype came up many times. This rearrangement joins TRBV11-2 to TRBJ1-1, with 9 bases identical to TRBD1. Germline values: CDR1 SGHAT, CDR2 FQNNGV. The CDR3 consists of 14 residues. V lost 5 bases, J lost 3 bases, and 4 bases stayed unmatched. The CDR3 sequence is CASSTGQGYTEAFF. The DNA for the CDR3 is TGTGCCAGCAGCACCGGACAGGGGTACACTGAAGCTTTCTTT.

This clonotype was counted at least ten times. The chain is built from TRBV12-3 or TRBV12-4 and TRBJ1-5, with TRBD1 matching over 10 bases. The CDR3 totals 15 residues. Trimming removed 6 bases from V and 4 bases from J; junction bases left unmatched: 6. The CDR3 DNA reads as TGTGCCAGCAGCAACCGGGACAGGGGTAATCAGCCCCAGCATTTT. Amino acid sequence: CASSNRDRGNQPQHF.

This clonotype was detected many times. V usage is TRBV6-2 or TRBV6-3 and J usage is TRBJ2-7; D assignment may be TRBD1 or TRBD2 (6 bases each). Looked up from germline, CDR1 is MNHEY and CDR2 is SVGEGT. The CDR3 runs 15 residues. Trimming removed 2 bases from V and 5 bases from J, with 16 bases in between. CDR3 DNA: TGTGCCAGCAGTTACACGGGGGTCACAGGGAACGAGCAGTACTTC. Encoded protein: CASSYTGVTGNEQYF.